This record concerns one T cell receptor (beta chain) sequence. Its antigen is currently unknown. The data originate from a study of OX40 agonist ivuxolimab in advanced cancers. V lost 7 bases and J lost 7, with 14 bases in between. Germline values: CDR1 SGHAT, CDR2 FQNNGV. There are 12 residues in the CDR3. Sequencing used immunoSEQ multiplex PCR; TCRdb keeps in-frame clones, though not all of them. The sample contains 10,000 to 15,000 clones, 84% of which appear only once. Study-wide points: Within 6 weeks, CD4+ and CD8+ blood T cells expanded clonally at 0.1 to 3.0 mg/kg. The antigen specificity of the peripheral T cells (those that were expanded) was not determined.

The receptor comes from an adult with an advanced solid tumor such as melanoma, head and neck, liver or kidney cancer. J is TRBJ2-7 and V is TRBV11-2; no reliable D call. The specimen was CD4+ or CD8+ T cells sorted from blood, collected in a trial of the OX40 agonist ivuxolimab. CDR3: CASTWTSGEQYF. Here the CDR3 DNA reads TGTGCCAGCACCTGGACCTCCGGTGAGCAGTACTTC.